The 7 T cell receptor beta chains below were found in one sample sequenced in a study of human T cells and chemical hapten exposure (dated by TCRdb to the early 2020s). Read against the paper, the sample's time point label means: pre-sensitization, week 0. Reading the label with the study, this specimen's treatment or condition is: therapeutic diphenylcyclopropenone sensitization with weekly scalp DPC. Total RNA was extracted from unfractionated whole blood that had been collected in Tempus Blood RNA tubes. Receptor libraries were prepared by RACE. TCRdb lists the instrument as NextSeq 500. TCRdb reanalyzed the raw reads on its own, using fastp at Q25 for trimming and MiXCR for clone calling, and kept in-frame beta chains. CDR3 protein duplicates are merged, each entry listing the most common genes and DNA. This sample lists over 50,000 distinct CDR3 sequences; 8.5% to 10% were detected once. The ten largest clones represent 8.5% to 10% of the sample.

The specimen comprised whole blood, sampled in connection with sensitization to the hapten diphenylcyclopropenone (DPC). The receptors stem from a woman in her thirties with alopecia areata. Some clones in this sample may be carry-over from other donors' samples.

The V call is TRBV7-9, the J call TRBJ2-1; unclear D gene. V was trimmed by 5 bases and J by 3 bases, leaving 14 bases between them. Germline CDR1 SEHNR, CDR2 FQNEAQ (reference sequence). The CDR3 runs 15 residues. The CDR3 DNA sequence: TGTGCCAGCAGCCGACTGGGTGGCGGCTACAATGAGCAGTTCTTC. Residues: CASSRLGGGYNEQFF.

There are many counts of this clonotype. This sequence joins TRBV4-3 and TRBJ2-7; 10 bases map to TRBD2. The trim removed 0 bases at V and 0 bases at J, leaving 11 bases unmatched. The CDR3 runs to 19 residues. The germline gives CDR1 LGHNA, CDR2 YSLEER. This chain's CDR3 is CASSQEASGGIFYSYEQYF. CDR3 bases: TGCGCCAGCAGCCAAGAGGCTAGCGGGGGAATATTTTACTCCTACGAGCAGTACTTC.

This clonotype was picked up a small number of times. V and J are TRBV6-5 and TRBJ1-4; weak D call: TRBD1 (5 bases). V was pared by 2 bases and J by 8 bases, with 21 bases between. Germline assignment: CDR1 MNHEY and CDR2 SVGAGI. There are 17 residues in the CDR3. This CDR3 reads CASSYVAGGGSYEKLFF. In DNA form, the CDR3 reads TGTGCCAGCAGTTACGTGGCCGGGGGGGGGAGCTACGAAAAACTGTTTTTT.

This clonotype was recorded at least ten times. The chain has TRBV12-3 or TRBV12-4 and TRBJ2-7; D possibly corresponds to TRBD1 (6 bases). Trimming left V 5 bases short and J 3 bases short, with 8 bases between. CDR3 length: 12 amino acids. This CDR3 is CASSPTGYEQYF. In nucleotides, the CDR3 is TGTGCCAGCAGTCCGACAGGCTACGAGCAGTACTTC.

The genes are TRBV10-3 and TRBJ1-5; 7 positions agree with TRBD1. CDR1 is ENHRY, CDR2 SYGVKD, per germline. Trimming at V came to 7 bases and at J to 4 bases, leaving 4 bases not matched to a gene. The CDR3 is made up of 13 amino acids. This CDR3 reads CAITPGGNQPQHF. CDR3 nucleotides: TGTGCCATCACCCCAGGGGGTAATCAGCCCCAGCATTTT.

This clonotype was counted a few times. The chain recombines TRBV29-1 with TRBJ2-1; 10 nucleotides agree with TRBD1. Unmatched junction bases numbered 11, after V lost 4 bases and J lost 8 bases. This CDR3 is 15 amino acids long. Germline CDR1 SQVTM, CDR2 ANQGSEA. The CDR3 loop reads CSVARTGGAVDEQFF. CDR3 in DNA: TGCAGCGTTGCCCGGACAGGGGGTGCCGTAGATGAGCAGTTCTTC.

This chain uses TRBV4-2 with TRBJ1-1; 8 bases fit TRBD1. CDR3 size: 16 residues. V was clipped by 0 bases and J by 2 bases; unmatched bases: 5. Germline CDR1 LGHNA, CDR2 YNFKEQ. The CDR3 nucleotides are TGTGCCAGCAGCCAAGAGGCAGGGGGCGTAAACACTGAAGCTTTCTTT. It codes for CASSQEAGGVNTEAFF.